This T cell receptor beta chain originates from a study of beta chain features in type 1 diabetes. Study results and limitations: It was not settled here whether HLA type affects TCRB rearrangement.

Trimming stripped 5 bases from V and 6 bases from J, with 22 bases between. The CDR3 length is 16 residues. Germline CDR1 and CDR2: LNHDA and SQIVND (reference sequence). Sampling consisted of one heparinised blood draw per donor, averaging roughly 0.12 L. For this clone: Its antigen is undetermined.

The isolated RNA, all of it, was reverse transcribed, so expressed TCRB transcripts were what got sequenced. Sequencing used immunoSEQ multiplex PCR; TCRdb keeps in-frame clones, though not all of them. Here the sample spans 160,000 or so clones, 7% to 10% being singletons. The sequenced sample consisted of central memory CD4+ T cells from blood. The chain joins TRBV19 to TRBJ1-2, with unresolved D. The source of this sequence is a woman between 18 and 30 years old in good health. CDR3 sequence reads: CASSFGSSLGGHGYTF. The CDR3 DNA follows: TGTGCCAGTAGTTTCGGCTCATCCCTCGGAGGCCATGGCTACACCTTC.